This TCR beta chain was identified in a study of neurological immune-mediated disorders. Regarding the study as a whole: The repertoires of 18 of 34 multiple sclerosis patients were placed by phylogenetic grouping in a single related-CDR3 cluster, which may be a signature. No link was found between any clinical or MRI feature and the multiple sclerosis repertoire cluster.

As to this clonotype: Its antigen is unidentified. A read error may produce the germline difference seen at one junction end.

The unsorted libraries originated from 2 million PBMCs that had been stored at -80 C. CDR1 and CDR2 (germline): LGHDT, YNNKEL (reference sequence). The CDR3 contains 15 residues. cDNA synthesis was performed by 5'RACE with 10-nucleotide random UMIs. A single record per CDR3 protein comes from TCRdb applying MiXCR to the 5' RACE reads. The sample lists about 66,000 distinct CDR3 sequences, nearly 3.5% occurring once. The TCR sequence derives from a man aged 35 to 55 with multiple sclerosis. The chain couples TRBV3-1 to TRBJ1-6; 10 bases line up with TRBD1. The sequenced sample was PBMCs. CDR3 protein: CASSQGTGGPSTLNF. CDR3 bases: TGTGCCAGCAGCCAAGGGACAGGGGGGCCTTCAACCCTCAACTTT.